This T cell receptor (beta chain) is from a study of T cell repertoires and HLA-DP antigens. Across the study: A couple of male donors and one female donor spanned ages 18-to-29 through 60-to-69.

Notes on this clone: What it binds is unknown. Other DNA sequences in this specimen translate into the identical CDR3.

Study conclusions and caveats: Clones undetected before culture averaged roughly 39% against one allele and around 53% against the other.

Germline V gene data show CDR1 as SGHTA and CDR2 as FQGNSA. The CDR3 contains 13 residues. The V and J ends lost 2 bases and 4 bases respectively, with 6 bases between them. Pre-culture CD4+ samples were sequenced deeply, targeting about 190,000 T cell genomes. Measured with immunoSEQ multiplex PCR; TCRdb has only the in-frame clones, and not every one. Among about 110,000 clones listed, almost 95% were seen once. What was sequenced was CD4+ T cells from PBMCs. This clonotype was obtained from a woman aged 18-30 years in good health and CMV-seronegative. The chain couples TRBV7-2 to TRBJ1-5, with a weak D call TRBD1 (6 bases). The CDR3 spells CASSLRGNQPQHF. For the CDR3, the DNA is TGTGCCAGCAGCTTAAGGGGGAATCAGCCCCAGCATTTT.